A single sample is the source of the 7 T cell receptor beta chains below, sequenced in a study of T cell responses to AZD1222 COVID-19 vaccine. Sequenced by immunoSEQ multiplex PCR; TCRdb stores in-frame clones only, minus some. The sample holds under 60,000 clones, around 89% seen once. The specimen comprised peripheral blood, sampled 28 days after the second AZD1222 dose. The receptor source for this set is an adult who received the AZD1222 COVID-19 vaccine.

The chain uses TRBV25-1 and TRBJ2-1, with D unclear. This CDR3 is 11 amino acids long. Germline CDR1 reads MGHDK; CDR2 reads SYGVNS. The V end was cut by 3 bases, the J end by 7 bases, with 4 bases between. As DNA, the CDR3 is TGTGCCAGCAGTGACCGGAATGAGCAGTTCTTC. Its protein is CASSDRNEQFF.

This rearrangement joins TRBV5-4 to TRBJ1-5; tentatively, D is TRBD1 (5 bases). The ends were cut back, 4 bases at V and 2 bases at J, with 16 bases in the middle. Germline lookup yields CDR1 SGHNT and CDR2 YYREEE (reference sequence). The CDR3 length is 16 residues. The CDR3 protein is CASSRGPPGGNQPQHF. The DNA for the CDR3 is TGTGCCAGCAGCAGGGGACCTCCTGGGGGCAATCAGCCCCAGCATTTT.

V usage is TRBV7-9 and J usage is TRBJ2-1, with D unclear. V lost 5 bases, J lost 0 bases, and 11 bases lay in between. The CDR3 has 15 residues. CDR1 and CDR2 (germline): SEHNR, FQNEAQ (reference sequence). This chain's CDR3 is CASSLAGSSYNEQFF. CDR3 bases: TGTGCCAGCAGCCTGGCCGGTAGCTCCTACAATGAGCAGTTCTTC.

The chain carries TRBV6-2 or TRBV6-3 and TRBJ2-1; D is tentatively TRBD1 or TRBD2 (5 bases each). Trimming shortened V by 5 bases and J by 3 bases, and 17 bases separated the two germline ends. From germline, CDR1 is MNHEY and CDR2 SVGEGT. This CDR3 contains 16 residues. Here the CDR3 DNA reads TGTGCCAGCAGTAAAGGAAGGGGACGGGACTACAATGAGCAGTTCTTC. Its translation: CASSKGRGRDYNEQFF.

V usage is TRBV19 and J usage is TRBJ2-1, with TRBD2 matching over 9 bases. In germline, CDR1 is LNHDA, CDR2 SQIVND (reference sequence). Trimming cost V 8 bases and J 4 bases; bases outside gene matches: 12. This CDR3 has 16 residues. CDR3 region: CASGLAGRGMYNEQFF. Written as DNA, the CDR3 is TGTGCCAGTGGGCTAGCGGGGCGGGGGATGTACAATGAGCAGTTCTTC. The full variable domain, completed using reference TRBV19 and TRBJ2-1, is DGGITQSPKYLFRKEGQNVTLSCEQNLNHDAMYWYRQDPGQGLRLIYYSQIVNDFQKGDIAEGYSVSREKKESFPLTVTSAQKNPTAFYLCASGLAGRGMYNEQFFGPGTRLTVL.

The gene calls are TRBV11-3 and TRBJ2-3; D possibly corresponds to TRBD1 (5 bases). CDR3 length: 12 residues. Trimming shortened V by 3 bases and J by 4 bases, and 5 bases separated the two germline ends. Germline V lookup: CDR1 SGHNT, CDR2 YENEEA. CDR3 coding DNA: TGTGCCAGCAGCTTCAGGGCAGATACGCAGTATTTT. Amino acids: CASSFRADTQYF.

The chain uses TRBV6-5 and TRBJ2-1, with TRBD2 matching over 7 bases. J gave up 8 bases and V 7 bases, and 11 bases lay outside the gene matches. The germline gives CDR1 MNHEY, CDR2 SVGAGI. The CDR3 contains 14 residues. The DNA for the CDR3 is TGTGCCAGCAATCCGGGACTATCGAAAGATGAGCAGTTCTTC. Its translation: CASNPGLSKDEQFF.